This TCR beta chain was documented in a study of blood T cell repertoires in COVID-19. Overall study: The study drew acute and convalescent COVID-19 samples from the United States, Italy and Spain.

Germline CDR1 SGHDT, CDR2 YYEEEE. V lost 3 bases, J lost 8 bases, and 5 bases stayed unmatched. There are 13 residues in the CDR3. This clone was seen a handful of times. Original handling: Reference gene primer amplification in the assay estimated nucleated cell counts. Produced via immunoSEQ multiplex PCR; TCRdb's table is partial and in-frame only. V, J and clone size are those of that table, while D and trimming were read from the DNA. The table includes over 100,000 clones, over 60% detected once. Sequencing was performed on peripheral blood. The TCR sequence derives from a woman of 80 years or more with acute or convalescent COVID-19. The chain joins TRBV5-6 to TRBJ1-2; 9 bases line up with TRBD1. This CDR3 reads CASSSGTGSGYTF. Here the CDR3 DNA reads TGTGCCAGCAGCTCCGGGACAGGGAGCGGCTACACCTTC.